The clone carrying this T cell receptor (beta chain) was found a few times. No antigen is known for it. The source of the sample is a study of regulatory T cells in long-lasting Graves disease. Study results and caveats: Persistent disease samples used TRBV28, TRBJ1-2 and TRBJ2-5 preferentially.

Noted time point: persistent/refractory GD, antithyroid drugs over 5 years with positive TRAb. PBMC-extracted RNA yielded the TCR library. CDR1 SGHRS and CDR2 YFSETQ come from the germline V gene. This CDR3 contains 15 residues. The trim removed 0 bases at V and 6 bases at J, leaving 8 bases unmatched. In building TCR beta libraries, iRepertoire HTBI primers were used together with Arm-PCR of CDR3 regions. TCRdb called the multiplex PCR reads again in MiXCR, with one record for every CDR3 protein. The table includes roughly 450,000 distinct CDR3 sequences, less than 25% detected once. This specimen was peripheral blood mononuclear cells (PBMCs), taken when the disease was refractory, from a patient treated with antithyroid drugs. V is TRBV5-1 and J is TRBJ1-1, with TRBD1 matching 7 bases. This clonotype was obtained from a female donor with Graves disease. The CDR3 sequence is CASSLGQGRGPEAFF. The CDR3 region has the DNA TGCGCCAGCAGCTTGGGACAGGGTAGGGGACCTGAAGCTTTCTTT.